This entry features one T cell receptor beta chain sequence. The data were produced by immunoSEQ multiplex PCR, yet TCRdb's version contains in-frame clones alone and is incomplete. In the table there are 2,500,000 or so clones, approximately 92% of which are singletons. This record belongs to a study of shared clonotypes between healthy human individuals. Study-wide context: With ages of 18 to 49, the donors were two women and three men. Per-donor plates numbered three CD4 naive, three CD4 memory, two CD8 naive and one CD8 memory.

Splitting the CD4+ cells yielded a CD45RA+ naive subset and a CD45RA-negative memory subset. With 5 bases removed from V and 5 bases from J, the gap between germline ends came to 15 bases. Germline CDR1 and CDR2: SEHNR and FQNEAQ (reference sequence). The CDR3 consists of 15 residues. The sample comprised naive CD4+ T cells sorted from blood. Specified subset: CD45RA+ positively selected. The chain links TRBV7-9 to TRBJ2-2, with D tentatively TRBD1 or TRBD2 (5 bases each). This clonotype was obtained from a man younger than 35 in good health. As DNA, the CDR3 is TGTGCCAGCAGCCTTCAGGGAGCGGAAACCGGGGAGCTGTTTTTT. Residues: CASSLQGAETGELFF.